The 19 T cell receptor beta chains below were found in one sample sequenced in a study of beta chain features in type 1 diabetes. Study-wide results and caveats: When Type 1 diabetes patients were examined, their TCRB CDR3s proved moderately but significantly shorter in all four CD4+ subsets.

These receptors' antigens are unknown. The isolated RNA, all of it, was reverse transcribed, so expressed TCRB transcripts were what got sequenced. Assay: immunoSEQ multiplex PCR; the TCRdb copy retains only in-frame clones and omits some. The profile shows about 270,000 clones, roughly an eighth of them singletons. Sequencing input: naive CD4+ T cells from blood. The receptors were sampled from a man aged 25-45 years with type 1 diabetes.

This clone was counted between two and nine times. The chain is built from TRBV5-1 and TRBJ2-1; D may be TRBD2 (5 bases). This CDR3 is built from 13 residues. Trimming shortened V by 0 bases and J by 8 bases, and 9 bases separated the two germline ends. CDR1 is SGHRS, CDR2 YFSETQ, per germline. The CDR3 spells CASSLDRGYEQFF. CDR3 sequence (DNA): TGCGCCAGCAGCTTGGACCGAGGGTATGAGCAGTTCTTC. Full variable domain (rest looked up from reference TRBV5-1 and TRBJ2-1): KAGVTQTPRYLIKTRGQQVTLSCSPISGHRSVSWYQQTPGQGLQFLFEYFSETQRNKGNFPGRFSGRQFSNSRSEMNVSTLELGDSALYLCASSLDRGYEQFFGPGTRLTVL.

The genes are TRBV5-6 and TRBJ2-6; no reliable D call. Germline CDR1 SGHDT, CDR2 YYEEEE. Trimming removed 3 bases from V and 0 bases from J, with 4 bases in between. The CDR3 consists of 14 residues. CDR3 sequence reads: CASSSVSGANVLTF. CDR3 nucleotide sequence: TGTGCCAGCAGCTCAGTCTCTGGGGCCAACGTCCTGACTTTC.

The rearrangement links TRBV9 to TRBJ2-7; the match to TRBD2 covers 9 bases. The CDR3 has 14 amino acids. The V gene's germline CDR1 is SGDLS and CDR2 YYNGEE. Trimming removed 0 bases from V and 4 bases from J; junction bases left unmatched: 2. CDR3 region: CASSVASGIYEQYF. CDR3 coding DNA: TGTGCCAGCAGCGTAGCTAGCGGGATTTACGAGCAGTACTTC.

V and J are TRBV2 and TRBJ2-1; D not resolved. Trimming removed 5 bases from V and 8 bases from J, with 10 bases in between. There are 12 residues in the CDR3. Per germline, CDR1 SNHLY and CDR2 FYNNEI. CDR3 in amino acids: CASSTGRDEQFF. CDR3 sequence (DNA): TGTGCCAGCAGTACCGGCCGGGATGAGCAGTTCTTC.

This clone was counted only a few times. The chain uses TRBV7-9 and TRBJ2-6, with D possibly matching TRBD2 (6 bases). CDR3 length equals 15 residues. V lost 3 bases, J lost 4 bases, and 10 bases lay in between. The V gene's germline CDR1 is SEHNR and CDR2 FQNEAQ (reference sequence). The DNA for the CDR3 is TGTGCCAGCAGCTTGGGGACTTCCGGGGCCAACGTCCTGACTTTC. Its translation is CASSLGTSGANVLTF.

The chain links TRBV18 to TRBJ2-7, with D unclear. The V and J ends lost 2 bases and 5 bases respectively, with 13 bases between them. CDR1 is KGHSH, CDR2 LQKENI, per germline. This CDR3 is 14 amino acids long. CDR3 residues: CASSPISAENEQYF. The CDR3 nucleotides are TGTGCCAGCTCACCAATAAGTGCGGAGAACGAGCAGTACTTC.

This clone was recorded once. The rearrangement joins TRBV28 to TRBJ1-5, with D maybe TRBD1 (5 bases). Per germline, CDR1 MDHEN and CDR2 SYDVKM. Trimming pared 4 bases from V and 4 bases from J, leaving 14 bases between. This CDR3 contains 15 residues. CDR3 sequence (DNA): TGTGCCAGCAGTTACGGCGACAGACCTAATCAGCCCCAGCATTTT. Translating it yields CASSYGDRPNQPQHF.

In its sample, this clone was seen a few times. This chain uses TRBV19 with TRBJ2-1; D ambiguous. From germline, CDR1 is LNHDA and CDR2 SQIVND (reference sequence). The CDR3 has 11 amino acids. Trimming pared 5 bases from V and 5 bases from J, leaving 4 bases between. CDR3 in amino acids: CASSPDNEQFF. The CDR3 nucleotides are TGTGCCAGTAGTCCAGACAATGAGCAGTTCTTC.

This clone was counted between two and nine times. The V and J genes are TRBV5-4 and TRBJ2-6, with TRBD2 matching 9 bases. CDR3 length: 19 amino acids. V trimming: 0 bases; J trimming: 0 bases; junction bases outside the gene matches: 7. Per germline, CDR1 SGHNT and CDR2 YYREEE (reference sequence). The CDR3 DNA reads TGTGCCAGCAGCTTGGCCCCTAGCGGGACTAGCTCTGGGGCCAACGTCCTGACTTTC. Its translation is CASSLAPSGTSSGANVLTF.

This chain uses TRBV20-1 with TRBJ2-1; D is ambiguous. Germline V gene data show CDR1 as DFQATT and CDR2 as SNEGSKA (reference sequence). The CDR3 extends over 10 amino acids. Trimming cost V 8 bases and J 6 bases, with 8 bases left between them. The CDR3 DNA is TGCAGTACGACTGGCAATGAGCAGTTCTTC. This sequence encodes CSTTGNEQFF.

The chain links TRBV29-1 to TRBJ1-1; D unclear. V dropped 4 bases and J dropped 0 bases, with 9 bases sitting between them. The germline CDR1 and CDR2 sequences are SQVTM and ANQGSEA. This CDR3 has 13 amino acids. In nucleotides, the CDR3 is TGCAGCGTTGGGGCAGTTTTGAACACTGAAGCTTTCTTT. Encoded protein: CSVGAVLNTEAFF.

This clone was counted only a few times. This chain joins TRBV18 and TRBJ1-1; unclear D gene. The germline CDR1 and CDR2 sequences are KGHSH and LQKENI. Trimming shortened V by 2 bases and J by 0 bases, and 13 bases separated the two germline ends. The CDR3 is 16 residues long. As DNA, the CDR3 is TGTGCCAGCTCACCAGTTGACAACTTTTTGAACACTGAAGCTTTCTTT. This encodes CASSPVDNFLNTEAFF.

The CDR3, as DNA: TGTGCCAGCAGCCTGAGCCTAGCGGGAGAAGAGTTCTTC. This codes for CASSLSLAGEEFF. V is TRBV5-4 and J is TRBJ2-1; 10 bases agree with TRBD2. This CDR3 is built from 13 residues. J lost 14 bases, V lost 4 bases, and 9 bases had no gene match. The V gene's germline CDR1 is SGHNT and CDR2 YYREEE (reference sequence).

The table lists this clone with a few counts. The V and J genes are TRBV7-7 and TRBJ2-1; D unclear. With 1 base removed from V and 7 bases from J, the gap between germline ends came to 8 bases. This CDR3 has 13 amino acids. The germline gives CDR1 SSHAT, CDR2 FNYEAQ (reference sequence). In DNA form, the CDR3 reads TGTGCCAGCAGCTTAGACAGCCCAAATGAGCAGTTCTTC. It encodes CASSLDSPNEQFF.

This clone has only a few counts. This chain connects TRBV9 to TRBJ1-5; possibly TRBD1 for D (6 bases). The CDR3 is made up of 15 amino acids. The V gene lost 8 bases and the J gene lost 3 bases, with 18 bases spanning the gap. Looked up from germline, CDR1 is SGDLS and CDR2 is YYNGEE. The CDR3 region is CASSKTGTTNQPQHF. In DNA form, the CDR3 reads TGTGCCAGTTCCAAAACCGGGACAACCAATCAGCCCCAGCATTTT.

This clone has more than one count but fewer than ten. The chain carries TRBV28 and TRBJ2-7, with TRBD2 matching over 7 bases. This CDR3 region has 13 residues. V lost 10 bases and J lost 2; bases outside the gene matches: 8. Germline values: CDR1 MDHEN, CDR2 SYDVKM. CDR3 loop: CATTGGATYEQYF. CDR3 in DNA: TGTGCCACCACGGGAGGTGCTACCTACGAGCAGTACTTC.

This rearrangement joins TRBV5-1 to TRBJ2-7; a possible D gene is TRBD1 (6 bases). This CDR3 is 14 amino acids long. Trimming shortened V by 4 bases and J by 6 bases, and 17 bases separated the two germline ends. The germline V gene has CDR1 SGHRS and CDR2 YFSETQ. DNA for the CDR3: TGCGCCAGCAGCCCAGGGACACCGATTGTCGAGCAGTACTTC. This translates into CASSPGTPIVEQYF.

This clone was seen a few times. This rearrangement joins TRBV30 to TRBJ2-2, with 9 bases that match TRBD2. The V and J ends lost 2 bases and 8 bases, in that order; junction bases with no gene match: 18. Germline V gene sequence: CDR1 GTSNPN, CDR2 SVGIG (reference sequence). The CDR3 has 18 residues. The CDR3 reads CAWSSGGLAGRVPGELFF. CDR3 in DNA: TGTGCCTGGAGTAGCGGGGGGCTGGCGGGGAGGGTCCCAGGGGAGCTGTTTTTT.

This clone occurred a few times. This chain connects TRBV11-2 to TRBJ2-5; possible D gene TRBD1, 6 bases. V dropped 1 base and J dropped 4 bases, with 10 bases sitting between them. CDR3 length: 14 amino acids. Germline CDR1 and CDR2: SGHAT and FQNNGV. CDR3 region: CASSLGARGETQYF. The CDR3, as DNA: TGTGCCAGCAGCTTAGGGGCCAGGGGAGAGACCCAGTACTTC. Full variable domain (rest looked up from reference TRBV11-2 and TRBJ2-5): EAGVAQSPRYKIIEKRQSVAFWCNPISGHATLYWYQQILGQGPKLLIQFQNNGVVDDSQLPKDRFSAERLKGVDSTLKIQPAKLEDSAVYLCASSLGARGETQYFGPGTRLLVL.